These T cell receptor beta chains were read from a single sample in a study of CD8 T cells in ankylosing spondylitis. TCRdb called the 5' RACE reads again in MiXCR, with one record for every CDR3 protein. The repertoire holds more than 300,000 distinct CDR3 sequences, with 8% as singletons. The sequencing sample was made of blood, either unsorted or a sorted T cell fraction (not recorded which). These receptors came from a male donor with ankylosing spondylitis. CDR3s include the opening cysteine and the closing phenylalanine or tryptophan. A D gene is named only where the DNA matches it firmly. Expanded clones get a size class; other rows say once, few or many, or leave the size out.

J	V	D	size	DNA	CDR3
TRBJ2-2	TRBV9	-	once	TGTGCCAGCAGCGTACACGCCTTAGGTGCCGGGGAGCTGTTTTTT	CASSVHALGAGELFF
TRBJ1-6	TRBV20-1	-	-	TGCAGTGCTGGGACCTTTAATTCACCCCTCCACTTT	CSAGTFNSPLHF
TRBJ2-7	TRBV25-1	-	-	TGTGCCAGCAGTTCATCCGTCCGGTGGGGCCACGAGCAGTACTTC	CASSSSVRWGHEQYF
TRBJ1-1	TRBV20-1	-	few	TGCAGTGCCGACCCGGGCCAATTCGGGACTGAAGCTTTCTTT	CSADPGQFGTEAFF
TRBJ2-2	TRBV5-1	TRBD2	few	TGCGCCAGCAGCTTGAACCAGCGGGAGGCCCATACGAACACCGGGGAGCTGTTTTTT	CASSLNQREAHTNTGELFF
TRBJ2-1	TRBV15	TRBD2	few	TGTGCCACCAGCAGAGAGGCTAGCGGGAGGGCCAACAATGAGCAGTTCTTC	CATSREASGRANNEQFF
TRBJ2-7	TRBV6-2/TRBV6-3	TRBD2	many	TGTGCCAGCAGTTATCTAGCGGAGTCCTACGAGCAGTACTTC	CASSYLAESYEQYF
TRBJ2-1	TRBV3-1	TRBD1	many	TGTGCCAGCAGCCAAGAGGGACAGGGGGCAAGGGATGAGCAGTTCTTC	CASSQEGQGARDEQFF
TRBJ2-7	TRBV7-2	-	-	TGTGCCAGCAGCTTAGCCCCCCAGGGGTACGAGCAGTACTTC	CASSLAPQGYEQYF
TRBJ2-1	TRBV24-1	TRBD1	-	TGTGCCTGCGGGACAGGGGGCCAACGAGGGTACAATGAGCAGTTCTTC	CACGTGGQRGYNEQFF
TRBJ1-3	TRBV20-1	-	-	TGCAGTGCTGCGATGAAGCGGGTGGACACCATATATTTT	CSAAMKRVDTIYF
TRBJ1-5	TRBV29-1	-	many	TGCAGCGTTGAAGTCGGTCAGGGTAATCAGCCCCAGCATTTT	CSVEVGQGNQPQHF
TRBJ2-2	TRBV15	TRBD1	few	TGTGCCACCGCAGCTAGGGGGCCGAACACCGGGGAGCTGTTTTTT	CATAARGPNTGELFF
TRBJ2-4	TRBV29-1	-	many	TGCAGCGTCACCCTTGTAGGCAAAAACATTCAGTACTTC	CSVTLVGKNIQYF
TRBJ1-3	TRBV5-8	-	-	TGTGCCAGCAGCTGGGGAGGGACCGTGGCTGGAAACACCATATATTTT	CASSWGGTVAGNTIYF
TRBJ2-7	TRBV7-8	TRBD2	-	TGTGCCAGCAGCTTCCCTACAGCAACTAGCGGGAGGGTCTTATACGAGCAGTACTTC	CASSFPTATSGRVLYEQYF
TRBJ2-3	TRBV12-3/TRBV12-4	TRBD1	-	TGTGCCAGCACCTACCAACAGGGGGAGACAGATACGCAGTATTTT	CASTYQQGETDTQYF
TRBJ2-6	TRBV11-1	-	-	TGTGCCAGCAGCCCGACGGGGACCAGGATTTCTGGGGCCAACGTCCTGACTTTC	CASSPTGTRISGANVLTF
TRBJ1-4	TRBV6-1	-	few	TGTGCCAGCGGAAGGCTAAGGACTGCGGCAGGTGAAAAACTGTTTTTT	CASGRLRTAAGEKLFF
TRBJ1-5	TRBV5-3	-	-	TGTGCCAGAAGGGTAGGGACCGACTCCCGCAATCAGCCCCAGCATTTT	CARRVGTDSRNQPQHF